These 30 T cell receptor beta chains were sequenced from one sample in a study of OX40 agonist ivuxolimab in advanced cancers. The assay was immunoSEQ multiplex PCR, and TCRdb's table has in-frame clones only and misses some. The sample yields roughly 56,000 clones, around 88% seen once. Material: CD4+ or CD8+ T cells sorted from blood, obtained in a trial of the OX40 agonist ivuxolimab. The origin of the receptors is an adult with an advanced solid tumor such as melanoma, head and neck, liver or kidney cancer.

The genes are TRBV28 and TRBJ2-5; the D is unclear. The CDR3 spans 13 residues. The V and J ends lost 5 bases and 5 bases respectively, with 12 bases between them. Germline CDR1 is MDHEN and CDR2 is SYDVKM. Written as DNA, the CDR3 is TGTGCCAGCAGTCAGGACGTTCGTGAGACCCAGTACTTC. Protein product: CASSQDVRETQYF.

This chain links TRBV7-2 with TRBJ2-7; D possibly uses TRBD1 or TRBD2 (5 bases each). Germline loops: CDR1 SGHTA, CDR2 FQGNSA. CDR3 size: 13 residues. V lost 5 bases, J lost 2 bases, and 10 bases lay in between. CDR3 DNA sequence: TGTGCCAGCAGCCATCCGGGGCCCTACGAGCAGTACTTC. It encodes CASSHPGPYEQYF.

The V call is TRBV6-6, the J call TRBJ2-5; possibly TRBD1 for D (6 bases). The CDR3 contains 13 residues. Trimming pared 3 bases from V and 7 bases from J, leaving 12 bases between. Germline V CDR1 and CDR2: MNHNY, SVGAGI (reference sequence). The CDR3 spells CASSYRQVGTQYF. In DNA, the CDR3 is TGTGCCAGCAGTTATCGACAGGTGGGGACCCAGTACTTC.

The V gene is TRBV6-5, the J gene TRBJ1-5, with 7 bases matching TRBD1. The junction had 6 bases not matched to a gene; V was cut back by 5 bases and J by 2 bases. This CDR3 is 15 amino acids long. CDR1 is MNHEY and CDR2 is SVGAGI in the germline V gene. As DNA, the CDR3 is TGTGCCAGCAGTACAGGGGTATCGGGCAATCAGCCCCAGCATTTT. Translating it yields CASSTGVSGNQPQHF.

The gene calls are TRBV20-1 and TRBJ2-5; D is ambiguous. There are 11 residues in the CDR3. The V gene's germline CDR1 is DFQATT and CDR2 SNEGSKA (reference sequence). The V and J ends lost 3 bases and 4 bases respectively, with 6 bases between them. CDR3 sequence: CSASLVETQYF. CDR3 DNA sequence: TGCAGTGCTAGTCTAGTAGAGACCCAGTACTTC.

The chain uses TRBV11-3 and TRBJ2-3; tentatively, D is TRBD1 (6 bases). V was clipped by 5 bases and J by 2 bases, with 17 bases between them. This CDR3 has 16 amino acids. The V gene's germline CDR1 is SGHNT and CDR2 YENEEA. The CDR3 reads CASSLNPGTNTDTQYF. As DNA, the CDR3 is TGTGCCAGCAGCCTTAACCCGGGGACAAACACAGATACGCAGTATTTT.

The gene calls are TRBV13 and TRBJ1-1; D not certain. Germline V CDR1 and CDR2: PRHDT, FYEKMQ (reference sequence). V was pared by 1 base and J by 1 base, with 16 bases between. The CDR3 spans 17 residues. The CDR3, as DNA: TGTGCCAGCAGCTTAGAGTTGATTTCCTGGGGGAACACTGAAGCTTTCTTT. This sequence encodes CASSLELISWGNTEAFF.

The V gene is TRBV27, the J gene TRBJ2-5; 8 bases line up with TRBD2. The germline gives CDR1 MNHEY, CDR2 SMNVEV (reference sequence). The V segment lost 2 bases and the J segment 5 bases; nucleotides outside the gene matches: 10. The CDR3 consists of 16 residues. The CDR3 DNA is TGTGCCAGCAGTTTACAGCCGGGGGGGGCCGGGGAGACCCAGTACTTC. Protein: CASSLQPGGAGETQYF.

About this clone itself: Compared with germline, one end of the junction differs, possibly owing to a read error. The chain employs TRBV7-7 and TRBJ2-5; TRBD1 aligns across 7 bases. CDR3 length: 13 amino acids. Germline assignment: CDR1 SSHAT and CDR2 FNYEAQ (reference sequence). Here the CDR3 DNA reads TGTGCTAGCAGTGGACAGGCGCGGGAGACCCAGTACTTC. Its protein product is CASSGQARETQYF.

V is TRBV18 and J is TRBJ1-5; TRBD1 agrees at 10 bases. Per germline, CDR1 KGHSH and CDR2 LQKENI. CDR3 length: 16 amino acids. V was clipped by 3 bases and J by 0 bases; unmatched bases: 2. The CDR3: CASSPGTGASNQPQHF. CDR3 DNA: TGTGCCAGCTCACCGGGGACAGGGGCTAGCAATCAGCCCCAGCATTTT. Together with reference TRBV18 and TRBJ1-5, the CDR3 gives the full variable domain: NAGVMQNPRHLVRRRGQEARLRCSPMKGHSHVYWYRQLPEEGLKFMVYLQKENIIDESGMPKERFSAEFPKEGPSILRIQQVVRGDSAAYFCASSPGTGASNQPQHFGDGTRLSIL.

The rearrangement links TRBV4-3 to TRBJ2-6, with D perhaps TRBD1 or TRBD2 (5 bases each). The CDR3 has 18 residues. V was shortened by 1 base and J by 4 bases, with 17 bases between the two germline ends. Germline V gene sequence: CDR1 LGHNA, CDR2 YSLEER. The CDR3 here is CASSQGPGRRSGANVLTF. DNA for the CDR3: TGCGCCAGCAGCCAAGGGCCGGGACGGAGGTCGGGGGCCAACGTCCTGACTTTC.

This clone was recorded only once. The V gene is TRBV6-1, the J gene TRBJ1-1; D not certain. This CDR3 contains 13 residues. Trimming stripped 3 bases from V and 4 bases from J, with 9 bases between. Germline V lookup: CDR1 MNHNS, CDR2 SASEGT. CDR3 nucleotides: TGTGCCAGCAGTGAGCTAGCAGGCACTGAAGCTTTCTTT. Translation: CASSELAGTEAFF.

The chain carries TRBV28 and TRBJ1-3; no definite D call. The CDR3 totals 14 residues. CDR1 MDHEN and CDR2 SYDVKM come from the germline V gene. The ends were cut back, 4 bases at V and 2 bases at J, with 9 bases in the middle. Here the CDR3 reads CASSSGDTGNTIYF. CDR3 coding DNA: TGTGCCAGCAGTTCGGGAGACACTGGAAACACCATATATTTT.

V is TRBV5-1 and J is TRBJ2-4; weak D call: TRBD1 (6 bases). The CDR3 totals 17 residues. V was trimmed by 5 bases and J by 3 bases, leaving 21 bases between them. The V gene's germline CDR1 is SGHRS and CDR2 YFSETQ. CDR3 DNA: TGCGCCAGCAGGCGTACAGGGATGGTCAGCGGCAAAAACATTCAGTACTTC. Translated, it gives CASRRTGMVSGKNIQYF.

V gene TRBV28 combines with J gene TRBJ1-1, with 7 nucleotides matching TRBD1. This CDR3 region has 11 residues. Germline V gene data show CDR1 as MDHEN and CDR2 as SYDVKM. Trimming removed 6 bases from V and 10 bases from J; junction bases left unmatched: 5. This chain's CDR3 is CASRMTGRAFF. CDR3 nucleotides: TGTGCCAGCAGGATGACAGGGCGAGCTTTCTTT.

The chain carries TRBV2 and TRBJ2-5; 8 bases map to TRBD1. V gave up 2 bases and J gave up 8 bases; unmatched junction bases: 13. The CDR3 contains 16 residues. The germline CDR1 and CDR2 sequences are SNHLY and FYNNEI. DNA for the CDR3: TGTGCCAGCAGTGAACTACAAGGACAGGGTTTCCAAACCCAGTACTTC. This sequence encodes CASSELQGQGFQTQYF.

The rearrangement uses TRBV7-2 and TRBJ2-7; no clear D. Germline-derived CDR1 and CDR2 are SGHTA and FQGNSA. The length of the CDR3 is 15 residues. V lost 1 base and J 1 base, leaving 11 bases between the germline ends. As DNA, the CDR3 is TGTGCCAGCAGCTTAGTTCCCCCACCTTCCTACGAGCAGTACTTC. Translated, it gives CASSLVPPPSYEQYF.

The rearrangement uses TRBV19 and TRBJ1-3; weak D call: TRBD1 (5 bases). Looked up from germline, CDR1 is LNHDA and CDR2 is SQIVND (reference sequence). The CDR3 loop spans 16 amino acids. Trimming left V 7 bases short and J 0 bases short, with 16 bases between. As DNA, the CDR3 is TGTGCCAGTACCCGCACGGTGACAGACTCTGGAAACACCATATATTTT. It encodes CASTRTVTDSGNTIYF.

This clone was detected a few times. This chain joins TRBV2 and TRBJ2-5; D unresolved. The CDR3 sequence is 15 residues long. The germline V gene encodes CDR1 SNHLY and CDR2 FYNNEI. V gave up 7 bases and J gave up 4 bases, with 19 bases separating them. DNA for the CDR3: TGTGCCAGCAAACCGATGAACTCAGTGCGAGAGACCCAGTACTTC. Its translation: CASKPMNSVRETQYF.

This chain connects TRBV9 to TRBJ2-2; 7 nucleotides line up with TRBD1. The V and J ends lost 1 base and 2 bases, in that order; junction bases with no gene match: 5. Germline loops: CDR1 SGDLS, CDR2 YYNGEE. The CDR3 covers 16 residues. The CDR3 sequence: CASSVITGVNTGELFF. The CDR3 DNA follows: TGTGCCAGCAGCGTAATCACAGGGGTAAACACCGGGGAGCTGTTTTTT.

This chain joins TRBV18 and TRBJ2-4; weak D call: TRBD1 (5 bases). The germline V gene encodes CDR1 KGHSH and CDR2 LQKENI. V was clipped by 0 bases and J by 6 bases, with 9 bases between them. The CDR3 extends over 14 amino acids. The CDR3 sequence is CASSPPTQGNIQYF. CDR3 coding DNA: TGTGCCAGCTCACCACCGACGCAGGGAAACATTCAGTACTTC.

The V gene is TRBV5-1, the J gene TRBJ1-1, with 10 bases lining up with TRBD1. Germline assignment: CDR1 SGHRS and CDR2 YFSETQ. The CDR3 runs 14 residues. V gave up 4 bases and J gave up 3 bases; unmatched junction bases: 3. The CDR3 region has the DNA TGCGCCAGCAGCCTAGGGACAGGGGACACTGAAGCTTTCTTT. Translated: CASSLGTGDTEAFF.

Here the CDR3 DNA reads TGTGCCAGCAGCCCCCGGAAGGGGGATCAGCCCCAGCATTTT. Residues: CASSPRKGDQPQHF. The chain is built from TRBV6-5 and TRBJ1-5, with D possibly matching TRBD1 (6 bases). The ends were cut back, 6 bases at V and 5 bases at J, with 14 bases in the middle. The CDR3 spans 14 residues. Germline V gives CDR1 MNHEY, CDR2 SVGAGI.

This clone was detected only a few times. The identical CDR3 is also encoded by other nucleotide sequences in the sample. The V call is TRBV7-3, the J call TRBJ1-5; TRBD1 is a possible D gene (5 bases). This CDR3 contains 13 residues. The germline V and J ends were trimmed by 2 bases and 5 bases, with 7 bases remaining between them. The germline V gene encodes CDR1 SGHTA and CDR2 FQGTGA. The CDR3 region has the DNA TGTGCCAGCAGCTTAGGGGGGGATCAGCCCCAGCATTTT. Translated, it gives CASSLGGDQPQHF. The whole variable domain, filled in from reference TRBV7-3 and TRBJ1-5, reads GAGVSQTPSNKVTEKGKYVELRCDPISGHTALYWYRQSLGQGPEFLIYFQGTGAADDSGLPNDRFFAVRPEGSVSTLKIQRTERGDSAVYLCASSLGGDQPQHFGDGTRLSIL.

V gene TRBV7-2 combines with J gene TRBJ1-2, with TRBD1 matching 9 bases. CDR1 and CDR2 (germline): SGHTA, FQGNSA. V lost 4 bases to trimming and J lost 6 bases; unmatched junction nucleotides: 6. The CDR3 covers 14 residues. CDR3 coding DNA: TGTGCCAGCAGCTCTTTCCGGACAGGGGATGGCTACACCTTC. As protein: CASSSFRTGDGYTF.

The chain uses TRBV5-1 and TRBJ2-3, with TRBD2 identical over 13 bases. The CDR3 has 21 amino acids. The germline CDR1 and CDR2 sequences are SGHRS and YFSETQ. V shed 4 bases and J 0 bases; nucleotides not matched to a gene: 17. The CDR3 loop is CASSLSPGTSGTYTSTDTQYF. Here the CDR3 DNA reads TGCGCCAGCAGCCTATCGCCCGGGACTAGCGGGACCTACACTAGCACAGATACGCAGTATTTT.

The rearrangement joins TRBV5-1 to TRBJ2-1; possibly TRBD1 for D (5 bases). The germline gives CDR1 SGHRS, CDR2 YFSETQ. The CDR3 covers 13 residues. The germline V and J ends were trimmed by 4 bases and 3 bases, with 8 bases remaining between them. The CDR3 spells CASSLQVYNEQFF. The CDR3 DNA follows: TGCGCCAGCAGCCTACAGGTCTACAATGAGCAGTTCTTC.

The count of this clone is one. V is TRBV18 and J is TRBJ2-7, with D tentatively TRBD2 (5 bases). V was pared by 2 bases and J by 6 bases, with 8 bases between. CDR3 length: 12 residues. CDR1 is KGHSH and CDR2 is LQKENI in the germline V gene. The CDR3 coding sequence is TGTGCCAGCTCACCAGAACGGGGCGAGCAGTACTTC. It is translated as CASSPERGEQYF.

The chain couples TRBV5-6 to TRBJ2-3, with a tentative D call TRBD1 (5 bases). CDR3 length: 13 residues. V was cut by 2 bases and J by 5 bases, with 9 bases left in between. CDR1 SGHDT and CDR2 YYEEEE come from the germline V gene. Here the CDR3 reads CASSFKGEDTQYF. In DNA, the CDR3 is TGTGCCAGCAGCTTCAAAGGGGAAGATACGCAGTATTTT.

The chain couples TRBV7-9 to TRBJ2-7; no clear D gene. Germline-derived CDR1 and CDR2 are SEHNR and FQNEAQ (reference sequence). CDR3 size: 14 residues. The V end lost 4 bases, the J end lost 6 bases, and 16 bases lay between the germline ends. The CDR3 loop is CASSYDRVFSEQYF. In DNA form, the CDR3 reads TGTGCCAGCAGCTACGACCGGGTTTTCAGCGAGCAGTACTTC. The entire variable domain, with the rest obtained from reference TRBV7-9 and TRBJ2-7, is as follows: DTGVSQNPRHKITKRGQNVTFRCDPISEHNRLYWYRQTLGQGPEFLTYFQNEAQLEKSRLLSDRFSAERPKGSFSTLEIQRTEQGDSAMYLCASSYDRVFSEQYFGPGTRLTVT.